This T cell receptor (beta chain) is drawn from a study of cytomegalovirus exposure and HLA in healthy donors. The method was immunoSEQ multiplex PCR; TCRdb's version includes in-frame clones alone and lacks a portion of them. The profile shows some 150,000 clones, around nine tenths of them singletons. A remark on this clone: Its antigen is not identified.

Findings and limits, study-wide: Using the classifier, cytomegalovirus status was reportedly diagnosed with high specificity and sensitivity.

The germline V gene has CDR1 LGHNA and CDR2 YSLEER. V was clipped by 4 bases and J by 4 bases; unmatched bases: 4. CDR3 length: 14 amino acids. The sample comprised PBMCs. The TCR comes from a man in his late teens or twenties in good health and CMV-seropositive. The chain employs TRBV4-3 and TRBJ2-5; TRBD2 aligns across 9 bases. CDR3 coding DNA: TGCGCCAGCAGCCCTAGCGGGGCGGCAGAGACCCAGTACTTC. Translation gives CASSPSGAAETQYF.